What follows are 7 T cell receptor beta chains derived from one specimen sequenced in a study of identical twins. Each CDR3 protein is one row after TCRdb ran MiXCR on the 5' RACE reads. The sample gives about 900,000 distinct CDR3 sequences, around an eighth of which show up once; about 1.6% is in the top ten. The same data also contributed to another study, on yellow fever vaccine responses in identical twins.

Sequenced input: PBMCs. The source of these receptors is a woman aged 18-35 years in good health.

This chain joins TRBV25-1 and TRBJ2-1; TRBD1 matches at 7 bases. The CDR3 loop spans 13 amino acids. The V segment lost 4 bases and the J segment 9 bases; nucleotides outside the gene matches: 6. CDR1 is MGHDK, CDR2 SYGVNS, per germline. The CDR3 protein is CASSVAHRGEQFF. In DNA form, the CDR3 reads TGTGCCAGCAGTGTAGCCCACAGGGGTGAGCAGTTCTTC.

This clonotype was detected only a few times. The rearrangement uses TRBV29-1 and TRBJ2-3, with 8 bases matching TRBD1. Germline CDR1 is SQVTM and CDR2 is ANQGSEA. This CDR3 has 11 residues. Unmatched junction bases numbered 7, after V lost 3 bases and J lost 14 bases. This chain's CDR3 is CSVEEDRVRYF. DNA of the CDR3: TGCAGCGTTGAGGAGGACAGGGTTCGGTATTTT.

A word on this clonotype: Germline is not matched at one junction end, which may reflect a read error. The gene calls are TRBV5-1 and TRBJ2-2, with D possibly TRBD2 on 5 matching bases. The CDR3 sequence is 13 residues long. The germline gives CDR1 SGHRS, CDR2 YFSETQ. The CDR3 spells CASSLSGPGELIF. CDR3 sequence (DNA): TGCGCCAGCAGCTTGTCAGGTCCCGGGGAGCTGATTTTT.

Only a few counts were recorded for this clonotype. The chain employs TRBV25-1 and TRBJ2-2; weak D call: TRBD1 (6 bases). The CDR3 spans 14 residues. V lost 0 bases and J 7 bases, leaving 9 bases between the germline ends. Germline V CDR1 and CDR2: MGHDK, SYGVNS. The CDR3 here is CASSEYKGVGELFF. CDR3 nucleotide sequence: TGTGCCAGCAGTGAATATAAGGGGGTCGGGGAGCTGTTTTTT.

The genes are TRBV24-1 and TRBJ2-5, with D perhaps assigned TRBD1 or TRBD2 (5 bases each). This CDR3 is built from 14 residues. Germline V gene data show CDR1 as KGHDR and CDR2 as SFDVKD. With 5 bases removed from V and 4 bases from J, the gap between germline ends came to 13 bases. The chain's CDR3 is CATSARELGETQYF. Written as DNA, the CDR3 is TGTGCCACCAGTGCCAGGGAGTTGGGAGAGACCCAGTACTTC.

This clonotype was recorded many times. The V gene is TRBV4-1, the J gene TRBJ2-3; D possibly matches TRBD1 or TRBD2 (5 bases each). With 2 bases removed from V and 0 bases from J, the gap between germline ends came to 12 bases. The germline CDR1 and CDR2 sequences are MGHRA and YSYEKL. CDR3 size: 16 residues. CDR3 nucleotide sequence: TGCGCCAGCAGCCAATTGACGGGACCTAGCACAGATACGCAGTATTTT. As protein: CASSQLTGPSTDTQYF.

In its sample, this clonotype was seen a few times. The rearrangement joins TRBV12-3 or TRBV12-4 to TRBJ2-3; tentative D call: TRBD2 (5 bases). With 6 bases removed from V and 0 bases from J, the gap between germline ends came to 16 bases. CDR3 length: 16 amino acids. The chain's CDR3 is CASSVERGISTDTQYF. CDR3 bases: TGTGCCAGCAGCGTCGAACGGGGTATTAGCACAGATACGCAGTATTTT.